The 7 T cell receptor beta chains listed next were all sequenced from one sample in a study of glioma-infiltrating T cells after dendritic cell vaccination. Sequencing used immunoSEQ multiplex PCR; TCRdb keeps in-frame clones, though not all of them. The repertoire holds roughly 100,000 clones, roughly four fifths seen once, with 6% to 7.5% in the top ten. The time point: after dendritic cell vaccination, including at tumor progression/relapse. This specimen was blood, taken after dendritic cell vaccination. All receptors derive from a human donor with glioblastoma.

CDR3 protein: CASSSAGGLAGAKGEQFF. The DNA of the CDR3 is TGTGCCAGTAGTAGCGCCGGCGGGCTAGCGGGGGCCAAGGGTGAGCAGTTCTTC. The chain joins TRBV19 to TRBJ2-1; 10 bases are shared with TRBD2. The CDR3 consists of 18 residues. V shed 4 bases and J 9 bases; nucleotides not matched to a gene: 18. Germline V gene data show CDR1 as LNHDA and CDR2 as SQIVND (reference sequence).

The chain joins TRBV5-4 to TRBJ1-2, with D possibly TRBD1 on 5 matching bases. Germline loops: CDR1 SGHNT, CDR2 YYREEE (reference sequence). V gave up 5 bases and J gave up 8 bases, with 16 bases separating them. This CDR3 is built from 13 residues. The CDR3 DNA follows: TGTGCCAGCAGGGATCGGGGGGAACCCGGCTACACCTTC. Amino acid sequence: CASRDRGEPGYTF.

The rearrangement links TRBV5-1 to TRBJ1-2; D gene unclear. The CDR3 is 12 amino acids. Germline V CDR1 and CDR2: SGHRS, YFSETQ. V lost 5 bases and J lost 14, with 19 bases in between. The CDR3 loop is CASSEGNYGGTF. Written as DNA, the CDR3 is TGCGCCAGCAGTGAGGGAAACTATGGAGGGACCTTC.

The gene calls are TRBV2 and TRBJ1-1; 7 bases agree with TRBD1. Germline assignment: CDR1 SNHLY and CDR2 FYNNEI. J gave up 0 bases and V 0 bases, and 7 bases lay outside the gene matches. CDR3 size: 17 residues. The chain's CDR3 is CASSEATLTGMNTEAFF. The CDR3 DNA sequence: TGTGCCAGCAGTGAAGCGACCTTGACAGGGATGAACACTGAAGCTTTCTTT. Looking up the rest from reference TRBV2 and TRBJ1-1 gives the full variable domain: EPEVTQTPSHQVTQMGQEVILRCVPISNHLYFYWYRQILGQKVEFLVSFYNNEISEKSEIFDDQFSVERPDGSNFTLKIRSTKLEDSAMYFCASSEATLTGMNTEAFFGQGTRLTVV.

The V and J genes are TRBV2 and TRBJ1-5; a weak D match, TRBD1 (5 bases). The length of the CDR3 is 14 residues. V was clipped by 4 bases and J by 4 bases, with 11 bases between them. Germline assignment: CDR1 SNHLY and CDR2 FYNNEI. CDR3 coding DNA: TGTGCCAGCAGTGTACGGCAGGGAAATCAGCCCCAGCATTTT. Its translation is CASSVRQGNQPQHF.

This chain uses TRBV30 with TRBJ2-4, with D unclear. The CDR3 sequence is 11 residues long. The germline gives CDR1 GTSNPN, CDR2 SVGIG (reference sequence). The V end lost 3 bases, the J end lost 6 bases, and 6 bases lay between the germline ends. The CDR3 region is CAWSTGNIQYF. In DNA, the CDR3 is TGTGCCTGGAGCACCGGAAACATTCAGTACTTC. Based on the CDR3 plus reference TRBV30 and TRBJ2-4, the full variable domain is SQTIHQWPATLVQPVGSPLSLECTVEGTSNPNLYWYRQAAGRGLQLLFYSVGIGQISSEVPQNLSASRPQDRQFILSSKKLLLSDSGFYLCAWSTGNIQYFGAGTRLSVL.

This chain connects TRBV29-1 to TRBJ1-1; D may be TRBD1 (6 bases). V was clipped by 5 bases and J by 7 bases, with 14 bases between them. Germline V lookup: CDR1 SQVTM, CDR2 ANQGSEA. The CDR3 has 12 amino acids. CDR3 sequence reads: CSVRGGVGEAFF. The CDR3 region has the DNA TGCAGCGTTAGGGGGGGAGTCGGTGAAGCTTTCTTT.